These T cell receptor beta chains were read from a single sample in a study of kidney transplant recipient with SARS-CoV-2 infection. Using its own MiXCR run on the reads, TCRdb lists one record per CDR3 protein. The repertoire holds 200,000 to 250,000 distinct CDR3 sequences, with 29% as singletons. Specimen: a blood sample, collected at baseline and around day 110 from a kidney transplant recipient. Source of these receptors: a male patient in his 30s who had COVID-19 and was a kidney transplant recipient. Part of the T cells may come from the graft donor. CDR3s include the opening cysteine and the closing phenylalanine or tryptophan. D genes are given only for firm matches. Clone size, where shown, is once, few, many, or a class for clones that have expanded.

>many|TRBD1|TRBJ2-7|TRBV9|15
TGTGCCAGCAGCGTAGCTACAGGGACAGGATACGAGCAGTACTTC
CASSVATGTGYEQYF
>many|.|TRBJ2-5|TRBV6-5|14
TGTGCCAGCAGTGTCGGAATGGTCCAAGAGACCCAGTACTTC
CASSVGMVQETQYF
>many|TRBD2|TRBJ2-1|TRBV28|16
TGTGCCAGCAGTTTTCGCGGGAGGTTCACCTACAATGAGCAGTTCTTC
CASSFRGRFTYNEQFF
>many|.|TRBJ1-2|TRBV12-3/TRBV12-4|17
TGTGCCAGCAGTTCCTCTATCACAGCAGGAAAGACCTATGGCTACACCTTC
CASSSSITAGKTYGYTF
>many|.|TRBJ1-2|TRBV7-4|17
TGTGCCAGCAGCGTTGAACCTTCAGCTCGAAAGACCTATGGCTACACCTTC
CASSVEPSARKTYGYTF
>many|TRBD1|TRBJ2-1|TRBV19|15
TGTGCCAGCAGTTCCGGGACAGGGGCCTACAATGAGCAGTTCTTC
CASSSGTGAYNEQFF
>few|.|TRBJ2-7|TRBV4-2|17
TGTGCCAAGGGGACCACAGGGCTTGAGCGGCGGAACTACGAGCAGTACTTC
CAKGTTGLERRNYEQYF
>.|TRBD2|TRBJ2-5|TRBV5-5|16
TGTGCCAGCAGCTTGGGGATAGCGGGAGTGGGGGAGACCCAGTACTTC
CASSLGIAGVGETQYF
>many|.|TRBJ1-1|TRBV2|13
TGTGCCAGCAGTGTATCCTTCAACACTGAAGCTTTCTTT
CASSVSFNTEAFF
>many|TRBD2|TRBJ2-1|TRBV6-5|15
TGTGCCAGCAGCGACCTAGCGGGGGGGGAAAATGAGCAGTTCTTC
CASSDLAGGENEQFF
>many|.|TRBJ1-2|TRBV12-3/TRBV12-4|17
TGTGCCAGCAGTCTTTGTGGCACAGCAGGAAAGACCTATGGCTACACCTTC
CASSLCGTAGKTYGYTF
>many|.|TRBJ1-2|TRBV7-8|17
TGTGCCAGCAGCTCTGTCCAGTTTACCCGAAAGACCTATGGCTACACCTTC
CASSSVQFTRKTYGYTF
>many|.|TRBJ1-2|TRBV7-7|17
TGTGCCAGCAGCCTCATTGGTAAGTGCCGAAAGACCTATGGCTACACCTTC
CASSLIGKCRKTYGYTF
>few|.|TRBJ2-3|TRBV18|15
TGTGCCAGCTCAGGGGAGGACGGGAGCACAGATACGCAGTATTTT
CASSGEDGSTDTQYF
>many|.|TRBJ2-6|TRBV20-1|15
TGCAGTGCTAGCGTGGCGAACTCTGGGGCCAACGTCCTGACTTTC
CSASVANSGANVLTF
>many|.|TRBJ1-2|TRBV2|14
TGTGCCAGCATTTTCGAGGGGTGGAAATATGGCTACACCTTC
CASIFEGWKYGYTF
>many|.|TRBJ1-3|TRBV12-3/TRBV12-4|14
TGTGCCAGCAGTTTAAGCGGCAGGGAAAACACCATATATTTT
CASSLSGRENTIYF